This T cell receptor (beta chain) was identified in a study of long-term antiretroviral therapy in people with HIV. The samples, holding roughly 0.9-10 million cryopreserved PBMC, were thawed before DNA extraction was carried out. Researchers ran immunoSEQ v3.0 at survey level. Data came from immunoSEQ multiplex PCR; TCRdb stores just in-frame clones and leaves some out. The table lists roughly 20,000 clones, more than 75% of them singletons. The CDR3 contains 13 residues. V was pared by 5 bases and J by 4 bases, with 11 bases between. The germline V gene has CDR1 SNHLY and CDR2 FYNNEI. Sequencing used unsorted PBMCs, obtained 0.5 years after starting antiretroviral therapy. The rearrangement joins TRBV2 to TRBJ1-2; D is uncertain. The clonotype was recovered from a man in his forties or fifties with HIV. The CDR3 DNA is TGTGCCAGCAGTTTCGACGCTCGCTATGGCTACACCTTC. Protein product: CASSFDARYGYTF.